The next 8 T cell receptor beta chains were all read from a single sample in a study of blood T cell repertoires in COVID-19. Sequencing used immunoSEQ multiplex PCR; TCRdb keeps in-frame clones, though not all of them. The table lists some 220,000 clones, approximately 84% of them singletons. Source material: peripheral blood. These receptors were taken from a woman aged 55-75 years with acute or convalescent COVID-19.

The chain combines TRBV6-5 with TRBJ2-1; D unclear. The V gene lost 0 bases and the J gene lost 8 bases, with 11 bases spanning the gap. The CDR3 is made up of 14 amino acids. Germline CDR1 MNHEY, CDR2 SVGAGI. This CDR3 is CASSYSANYHEQFF. CDR3 coding DNA: TGTGCCAGCAGTTACTCCGCTAATTATCATGAGCAGTTCTTC.

The chain carries TRBV7-2 and TRBJ1-6; 9 bases map to TRBD1. Unmatched junction bases numbered 5, after V lost 0 bases and J lost 8 bases. The CDR3 runs 16 residues. The germline CDR1 and CDR2 sequences are SGHTA and FQGNSA. CDR3 amino acids: CASSLAGTGSHSPLHF. The CDR3 region has the DNA TGTGCCAGCAGCTTAGCGGGGACAGGGAGCCATTCACCCCTCCACTTT. Drawing the rest from reference TRBV7-2 and TRBJ1-6, the complete variable domain is GAGVSQSPSNKVTEKGKDVELRCDPISGHTALYWYRQSLGQGLEFLIYFQGNSAPDKSGLPSDRFSAERTGGSVSTLTIQRTQQEDSAVYLCASSLAGTGSHSPLHFGNGTRLTVT.

This chain links TRBV6-6 with TRBJ1-2; no reliable D call. V shed 8 bases and J shed 8 bases, with 21 bases lying between them. CDR3 length: 14 residues. Germline lookup yields CDR1 MNHNY and CDR2 SVGAGI (reference sequence). CDR3 residues: CASGPTRELGGYTF. The DNA of the CDR3 is TGTGCCAGCGGCCCTACTAGGGAATTGGGGGGCTACACCTTC.

This clone was seen a single time. The genes are TRBV6-6 and TRBJ2-2, with TRBD2 matching over 11 bases. The V segment lost 6 bases and the J segment 4 bases; nucleotides outside the gene matches: 7. Germline V gene data show CDR1 as MNHNY and CDR2 as SVGAGI (reference sequence). The CDR3 covers 16 residues. CDR3 amino acids: CASSSTSGGRTGELFF. CDR3 sequence (DNA): TGTGCCAGCAGCTCCACTAGCGGGGGCCGCACCGGGGAGCTGTTTTTT.

This clone was counted only a few times. This rearrangement joins TRBV4-1 to TRBJ1-6; no reliable D call. Germline V gene lookup returns CDR1 MGHRA and CDR2 YSYEKL. The ends were cut back, 2 bases at V and 5 bases at J, with 7 bases in the middle. This CDR3 is built from 14 residues. The CDR3 nucleotides read TGCGCCAGCAGCCAAACCGGGAATAATTCACCCCTCCACTTT. Its translation is CASSQTGNNSPLHF.

V gene TRBV7-2 combines with J gene TRBJ1-3; D unresolved. Germline assignment: CDR1 SGHTA and CDR2 FQGNSA. Trimming took 5 bases from V and 3 from J, leaving 17 bases between them. The CDR3 totals 16 residues. The CDR3 protein is CASSPRHSLIGNTIYF. Written as DNA, the CDR3 is TGTGCCAGCAGCCCCCGACACAGCCTAATTGGAAACACCATATATTTT. Filled out from reference TRBV7-2 and TRBJ1-3, the complete variable domain reads GAGVSQSPSNKVTEKGKDVELRCDPISGHTALYWYRQSLGQGLEFLIYFQGNSAPDKSGLPSDRFSAERTGGSVSTLTIQRTQQEDSAVYLCASSPRHSLIGNTIYFGEGSWLTVV.

This chain uses TRBV7-2 with TRBJ1-1, with 7 bases lining up with TRBD1. Germline V gene sequence: CDR1 SGHTA, CDR2 FQGNSA. This CDR3 comprises 12 residues. Trimming at V came to 2 bases and at J to 11 bases, leaving 5 bases not matched to a gene. CDR3 residues: CASSLMTGSAFF. In DNA form, the CDR3 reads TGTGCCAGCAGCTTAATGACAGGGTCCGCTTTCTTT.

The chain joins TRBV11-2 to TRBJ2-7; 7 bases fit TRBD1. The germline V gene encodes CDR1 SGHAT and CDR2 FQNNGV. The CDR3 extends over 14 amino acids. J lost 6 bases, V lost 5 bases, and 10 bases had no gene match. The chain's CDR3 is CASSPKTGNSEQYF. CDR3 nucleotides: TGTGCCAGCAGCCCAAAGACAGGGAATTCCGAGCAGTACTTC.